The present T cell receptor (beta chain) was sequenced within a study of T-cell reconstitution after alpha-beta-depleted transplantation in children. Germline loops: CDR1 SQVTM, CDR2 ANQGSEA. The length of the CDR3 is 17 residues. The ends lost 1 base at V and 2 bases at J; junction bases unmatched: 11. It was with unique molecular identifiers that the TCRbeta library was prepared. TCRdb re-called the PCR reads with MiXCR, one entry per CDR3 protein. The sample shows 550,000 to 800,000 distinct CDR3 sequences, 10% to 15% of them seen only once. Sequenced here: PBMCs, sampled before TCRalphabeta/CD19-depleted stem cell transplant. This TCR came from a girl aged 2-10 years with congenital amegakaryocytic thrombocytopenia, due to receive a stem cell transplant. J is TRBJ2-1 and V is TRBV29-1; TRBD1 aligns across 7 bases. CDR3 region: CSVEGVTTGAAYNEQFF. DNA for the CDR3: TGCAGCGTTGAAGGGGTGACCACAGGGGCCGCCTACAATGAGCAGTTCTTC.